This passage covers 17 T cell receptor beta chains from one sample sequenced in a study of regulatory T cells in long-lasting Graves disease. Time point here: newly diagnosed GD, antithyroid drugs for less than 3 months. Construction of the TCR library relied on RNA isolated from PBMCs. For TCR beta, libraries came from iRepertoire HTBI primers and Arm-PCR of CDR3 regions. TCRdb used MiXCR to reprocess the multiplex PCR reads, holding one entry per CDR3 protein. The sample consists of approximately 400,000 distinct CDR3 sequences, under 15% of them appearing once. This same sample was also part of a study on T cells in Graves' hyperthyroidism and ophthalmopathy.

The sequenced sample was peripheral blood mononuclear cells (PBMCs), obtained at new diagnosis, from a patient treated with antithyroid drugs. These receptors were collected from a woman in her twenties or thirties with Graves disease.

This clonotype occurred many times. The V and J genes are TRBV11-1 and TRBJ2-1; 10 nucleotides agree with TRBD2. After removal of 4 bases from V and 3 bases from J, the junction contained 3 bases not matched to a gene. Germline-derived CDR1 and CDR2 are SGHAT and FQDESV (reference sequence). The CDR3 sequence is 15 residues long. CDR3 coding DNA: TGTGCCAGCAGCTCACTAGCGGGAAACTACAATGAGCAGTTCTTC. It translates to CASSSLAGNYNEQFF.

The genes are TRBV9 and TRBJ2-1; perhaps TRBD2 as D (6 bases). The V and J ends lost 4 bases and 8 bases respectively, with 13 bases between them. CDR1 and CDR2 from the germline V gene are SGDLS and YYNGEE. This CDR3 contains 13 residues. CDR3 sequence reads: CASSPEGRDEQFF. The DNA for the CDR3 is TGTGCCAGCAGCCCGGAGGGCCGCGATGAGCAGTTCTTC.

J is TRBJ2-1 and V is TRBV12-3 or TRBV12-4, with 9 bases that match TRBD2. Trimming cost V 0 bases and J 3 bases; bases outside gene matches: 18. This CDR3 is 21 amino acids long. CDR3 sequence (DNA): TGTGCCAGCAGTTTAGCGACCGCTAGCGGGACTGGAAACCAGCGCTACAATGAGCAGTTCTTC. Translation gives CASSLATASGTGNQRYNEQFF.

The V and J genes are TRBV19 and TRBJ2-5, with TRBD2 identical over 11 bases. The CDR3 sequence is 14 residues long. V was clipped by 4 bases and J by 6 bases; unmatched bases: 4. Germline V gene lookup returns CDR1 LNHDA and CDR2 SQIVND (reference sequence). This CDR3 is CASSRLAGGQTQYF. The CDR3 DNA follows: TGTGCCAGTAGTAGGCTAGCGGGAGGTCAGACCCAGTACTTC. The full variable domain, with the rest looked up from reference TRBV19 and TRBJ2-5, is DGGITQSPKYLFRKEGQNVTLSCEQNLNHDAMYWYRQDPGQGLRLIYYSQIVNDFQKGDIAEGYSVSREKKESFPLTVTSAQKNPTAFYLCASSRLAGGQTQYFGPGTRLLVL.

This clonotype was seen ten or more times. The V and J genes are TRBV5-1 and TRBJ2-3; D is possibly TRBD2 (5 bases). There are 14 residues in the CDR3. The germline gives CDR1 SGHRS, CDR2 YFSETQ. Trimming left V 0 bases short and J 3 bases short, with 8 bases between. The CDR3 sequence: CASSLALATDTQYF. The CDR3 bases are TGCGCCAGCAGCTTGGCCCTAGCAACAGATACGCAGTATTTT.

In DNA, the CDR3 is TGTGCCAGCAGTTTCGGACTAGCGGGAGTAGGGGAGACCCAGTACTTC. This translates into CASSFGLAGVGETQYF. The rearrangement links TRBV12-3 or TRBV12-4 to TRBJ2-5, with 13 nucleotides matching TRBD2. The CDR3 has 16 residues. V was pared by 3 bases and J by 5 bases, with 6 bases of the junction left unmatched.

This chain connects TRBV14 to TRBJ2-2; 10 positions match TRBD1. The CDR3 spans 14 residues. J gave up 7 bases and V 3 bases, and 2 bases lay outside the gene matches. Germline CDR1 and CDR2: SGHDN and FVKESK. The chain's CDR3 is CASSQWTGGGELFF. CDR3 in DNA: TGTGCCAGCAGCCAGTGGACAGGGGGCGGGGAGCTGTTTTTT. Full variable domain (missing parts from reference TRBV14 and TRBJ2-2): EAGVTQFPSHSVIEKGQTVTLRCDPISGHDNLYWYRRVMGKEIKFLLHFVKESKQDESGMPNNRFLAERTGGTYSTLKVQPAELEDSGVYFCASSQWTGGGELFFGEGSRLTVL.

This clonotype came up a few times. The rearrangement joins TRBV4-1 to TRBJ2-1; TRBD2 aligns across 11 bases. Germline CDR1 is MGHRA and CDR2 is YSYEKL. Trimming took 4 bases from V and 6 from J; bases not matched to a gene: 8. The length of the CDR3 is 16 residues. The CDR3, as DNA: TGCGCCAGCAGCCGGACTAGCGGGTCCGGGGGCAATGAGCAGTTCTTC. Encoded protein: CASSRTSGSGGNEQFF.

This clonotype came up many times. The V call is TRBV3-1, the J call TRBJ1-5; D gene unclear. There are 14 residues in the CDR3. Trimming left V 1 base short and J 9 bases short, with 13 bases between. Germline V lookup: CDR1 LGHDT, CDR2 YNNKEL (reference sequence). In DNA form, the CDR3 reads TGTGCCAGCAGCCAAGCCCTACCAATCCCGCCCCAGCATTTT. It is translated as CASSQALPIPPQHF.

This clonotype was picked up many times. The chain is built from TRBV2 and TRBJ2-2, with no clear D. Trimming took off 6 bases at V and 3 bases at J, with 14 bases between the two ends. This CDR3 comprises 15 residues. CDR1 is SNHLY and CDR2 is FYNNEI in the germline V gene. In DNA form, the CDR3 reads TGTGCCAGCAGCCCGTGGGTTGAGGACACCGGGGAGCTGTTTTTT. It encodes CASSPWVEDTGELFF.

This clonotype has a handful of counts. This rearrangement joins TRBV6-1 to TRBJ1-1, with a weak D call TRBD1 (5 bases). V was trimmed by 5 bases and J by 7 bases, leaving 14 bases between them. From germline, CDR1 is MNHNS and CDR2 SASEGT. This CDR3 has 13 residues. The CDR3 sequence is CASSPRAGLEAFF. CDR3 nucleotide sequence: TGTGCCAGCAGTCCGCGAGCAGGGCTTGAAGCTTTCTTT.

V is TRBV20-1 and J is TRBJ2-6; 12 nucleotides match TRBD2. The V gene's germline CDR1 is DFQATT and CDR2 SNEGSKA (reference sequence). The CDR3 totals 16 residues. After removal of 4 bases from V and 4 bases from J, the junction contained 5 bases not matched to a gene. The CDR3 nucleotides read TGCAGTGCTAAAAGGACTAGCGGGACCGGGGCCAACGTCCTGACTTTC. This translates into CSAKRTSGTGANVLTF.

To note about this clonotype: The conserved phenylalanine or tryptophan normally closing the CDR3 is absent here, so this likely arose from a read error. The chain links TRBV11-2 to TRBJ1-1; the D is unclear. V was trimmed by 4 bases and J by 1 base, leaving 4 bases between them. Germline CDR1 reads SGHAT; CDR2 reads FQNNGV. The CDR3 sequence is 12 residues long. The CDR3 is CASSYRNTEAFL. The DNA of the CDR3 is TGTGCCAGCAGCTACAGGAACACTGAAGCTTTCCTT.

This clonotype was seen only a few times. The J gene is TRBJ1-4, the V gene TRBV5-6, with D unresolved. The CDR3 length is 14 residues. V was shortened by 7 bases and J by 8 bases, with 18 bases between the two germline ends. The germline gives CDR1 SGHDT, CDR2 YYEEEE. CDR3 loop: CASSRSQLREKLFF. CDR3 in DNA: TGTGCCAGCTCTAGATCACAGCTTCGAGAAAAACTGTTTTTT.

The genes are TRBV6-1 and TRBJ2-5, with a tentative D call TRBD1 (5 bases). The CDR3 has 13 residues. V shed 6 bases and J shed 7 bases, with 15 bases lying between them. CDR1 and CDR2 from the germline V gene are MNHNS and SASEGT. The CDR3 bases are TGTGCCAGCAGCCCCGGCAGGGATCGGACCCAGTACTTC. It codes for CASSPGRDRTQYF.

This chain uses TRBV4-1 with TRBJ1-3; D gene ambiguous. The V gene's germline CDR1 is MGHRA and CDR2 YSYEKL. The germline V and J ends were trimmed by 4 bases and 0 bases, with 13 bases remaining between them. The CDR3 loop spans 16 amino acids. The CDR3 nucleotides read TGCGCCAGCAGCCCTGCCGGGCGGAGCTCTGGAAACACCATATATTTT. Translated, it gives CASSPAGRSSGNTIYF.

This clonotype was counted only a few times. The chain carries TRBV27 and TRBJ2-1; D not certain. This CDR3 is built from 14 residues. Germline assignment: CDR1 MNHEY and CDR2 SMNVEV (reference sequence). The germline V and J ends were trimmed by 6 bases and 8 bases, with 17 bases remaining between them. CDR3: CASSPRIDRDEQFF. The CDR3 nucleotides are TGTGCCAGCAGCCCAAGGATAGATAGGGATGAGCAGTTCTTC.